Here is one T cell receptor beta chain with its context. This CDR3 has 12 residues. V gave up 3 bases and J gave up 6 bases, with 5 bases separating them. This sample was taken from a study of blood T cells in healthy people across ages. A sample-barcoded 5' primer and a J-beta primer mix were used in a second PCR of roughly 7 to 11 cycles. TCRdb ran MiXCR on the 5' RACE reads and lists one entry per CDR3 protein. The profile covers about 780,000 distinct CDR3 sequences, with around 24% appearing a single time and about 2.9% taken by the ten largest. Every donor provided 7.5 to 10 milliliters of peripheral blood. The same data also went into a second study, on T cells of mothers and their children.

Sequencing was done on a sample of blood. The chain employs TRBV12-3 or TRBV12-4 and TRBJ2-2; D call uncertain. The receptor was derived from a boy aged 5-17 years in good health. CDR3 sequence (DNA): TGTGCCAGCAGTTTCGCCCCCGGGGAGCTGTTTTTT. Translating it yields CASSFAPGELFF.